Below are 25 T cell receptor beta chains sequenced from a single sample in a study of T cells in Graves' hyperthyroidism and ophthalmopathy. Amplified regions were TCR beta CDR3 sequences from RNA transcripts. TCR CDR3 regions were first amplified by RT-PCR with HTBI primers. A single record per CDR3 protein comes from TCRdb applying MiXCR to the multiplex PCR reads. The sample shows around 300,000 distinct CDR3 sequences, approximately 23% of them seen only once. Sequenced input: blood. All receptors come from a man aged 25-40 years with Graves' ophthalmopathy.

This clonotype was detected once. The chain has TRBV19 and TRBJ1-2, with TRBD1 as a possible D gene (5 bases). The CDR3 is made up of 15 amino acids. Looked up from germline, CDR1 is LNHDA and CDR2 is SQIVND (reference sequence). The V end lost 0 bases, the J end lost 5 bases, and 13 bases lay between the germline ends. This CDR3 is CASSIDNRQTYGYTF. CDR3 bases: TGTGCCAGTAGTATAGATAACAGGCAGACTTATGGCTACACCTTC. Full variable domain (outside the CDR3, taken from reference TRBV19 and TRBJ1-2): DGGITQSPKYLFRKEGQNVTLSCEQNLNHDAMYWYRQDPGQGLRLIYYSQIVNDFQKGDIAEGYSVSREKKESFPLTVTSAQKNPTAFYLCASSIDNRQTYGYTFGSGTRLTVV.

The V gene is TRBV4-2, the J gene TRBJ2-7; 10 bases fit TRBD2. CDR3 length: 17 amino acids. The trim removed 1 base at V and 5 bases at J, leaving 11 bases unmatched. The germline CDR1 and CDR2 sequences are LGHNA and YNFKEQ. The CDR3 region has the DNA TGTGCCAGCAGCCAAGTAATGTCGACCGGGACTAGCGACGAGCAGTACTTC. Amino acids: CASSQVMSTGTSDEQYF.

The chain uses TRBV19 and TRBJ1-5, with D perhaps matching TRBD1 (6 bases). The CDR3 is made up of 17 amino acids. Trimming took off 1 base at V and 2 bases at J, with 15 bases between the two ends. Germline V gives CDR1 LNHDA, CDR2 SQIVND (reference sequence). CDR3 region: CASSIGAGGPGNQPQHF. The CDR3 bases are TGTGCCAGTAGTATAGGCGCCGGGGGCCCGGGCAATCAGCCCCAGCATTTT.

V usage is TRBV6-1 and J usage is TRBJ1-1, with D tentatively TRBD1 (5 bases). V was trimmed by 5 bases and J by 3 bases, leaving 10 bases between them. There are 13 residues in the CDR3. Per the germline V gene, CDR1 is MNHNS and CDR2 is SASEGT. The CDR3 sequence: CASSWGRDTEAFF. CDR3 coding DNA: TGTGCCAGCAGTTGGGGACGGGACACTGAAGCTTTCTTT.

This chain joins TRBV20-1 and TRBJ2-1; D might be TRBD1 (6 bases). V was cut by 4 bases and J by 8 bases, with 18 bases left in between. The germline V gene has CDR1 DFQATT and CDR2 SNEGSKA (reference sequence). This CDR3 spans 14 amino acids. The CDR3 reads CSAMFLRGAHEQFF. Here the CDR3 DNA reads TGCAGTGCTATGTTTCTCAGGGGCGCCCATGAGCAGTTCTTC.

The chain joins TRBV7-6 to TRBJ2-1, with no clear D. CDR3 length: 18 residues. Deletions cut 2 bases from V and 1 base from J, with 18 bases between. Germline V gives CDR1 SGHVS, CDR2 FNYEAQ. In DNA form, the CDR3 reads TGTGCCAGCAGCTTAAAGGTATCCGCGTCCCATTCCTACAATGAGCAGTTCTTC. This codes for CASSLKVSASHSYNEQFF.

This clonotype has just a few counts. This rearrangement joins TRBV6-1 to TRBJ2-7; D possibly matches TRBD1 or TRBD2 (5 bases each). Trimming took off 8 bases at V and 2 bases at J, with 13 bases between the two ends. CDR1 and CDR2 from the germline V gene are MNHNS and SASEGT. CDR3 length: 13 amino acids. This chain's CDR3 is CASGTASPYEQYF. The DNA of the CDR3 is TGTGCCAGCGGGACGGCTTCCCCCTACGAGCAGTACTTC.

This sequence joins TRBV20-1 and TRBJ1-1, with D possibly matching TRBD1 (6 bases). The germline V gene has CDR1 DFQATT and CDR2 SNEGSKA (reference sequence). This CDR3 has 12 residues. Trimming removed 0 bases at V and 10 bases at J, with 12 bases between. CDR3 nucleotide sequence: TGCAGTGCTAGAGACAGGGGCGGTGGAGCTTTCTTT. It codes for CSARDRGGGAFF.

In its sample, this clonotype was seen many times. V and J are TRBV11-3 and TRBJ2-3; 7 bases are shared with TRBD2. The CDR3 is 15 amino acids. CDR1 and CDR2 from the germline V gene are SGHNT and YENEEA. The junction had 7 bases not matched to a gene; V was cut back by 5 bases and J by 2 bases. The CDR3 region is CASSREAGITDTQYF. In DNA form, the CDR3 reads TGTGCCAGCAGCCGGGAGGCAGGGATCACAGATACGCAGTATTTT.

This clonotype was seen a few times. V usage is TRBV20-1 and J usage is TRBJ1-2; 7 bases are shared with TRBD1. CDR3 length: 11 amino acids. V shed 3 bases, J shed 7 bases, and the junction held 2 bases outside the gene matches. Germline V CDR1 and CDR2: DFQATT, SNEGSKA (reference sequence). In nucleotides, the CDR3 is TGCAGTGCTAGGACAGGGTTTGGCTACACCTTC. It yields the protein CSARTGFGYTF.

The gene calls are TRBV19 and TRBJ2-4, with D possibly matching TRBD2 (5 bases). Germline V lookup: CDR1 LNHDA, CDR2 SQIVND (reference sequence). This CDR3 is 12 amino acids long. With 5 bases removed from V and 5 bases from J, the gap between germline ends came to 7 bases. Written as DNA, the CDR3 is TGTGCCAGTAGTCTGGGAGAAAACATTCAGTACTTC. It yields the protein CASSLGENIQYF.

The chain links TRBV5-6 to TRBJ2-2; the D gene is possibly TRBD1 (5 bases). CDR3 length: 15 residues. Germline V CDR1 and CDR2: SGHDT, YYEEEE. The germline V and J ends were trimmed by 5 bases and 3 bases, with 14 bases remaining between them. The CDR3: CASRSTPGYTGELFF. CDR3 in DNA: TGTGCCAGCAGGTCAACACCAGGGTACACCGGGGAGCTGTTTTTT.

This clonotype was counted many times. CDR3 sequence (DNA): TGTGCCAGCAGCCAACGTGGCTCCTACGAGCAGTACTTC. Its protein product is CASSQRGSYEQYF. The chain joins TRBV3-1 to TRBJ2-7; D remains unclear. CDR3 length equals 13 residues. V was clipped by 2 bases and J by 0 bases, with 5 bases between them. Germline V gene lookup returns CDR1 LGHDT and CDR2 YNNKEL (reference sequence).

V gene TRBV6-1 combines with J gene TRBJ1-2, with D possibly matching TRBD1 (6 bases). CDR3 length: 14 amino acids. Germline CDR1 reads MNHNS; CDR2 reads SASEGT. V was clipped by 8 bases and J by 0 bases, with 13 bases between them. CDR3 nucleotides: TGTGCCAGCGGAAGGACAGCAACTAACTATGGCTACACCTTC. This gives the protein CASGRTATNYGYTF.

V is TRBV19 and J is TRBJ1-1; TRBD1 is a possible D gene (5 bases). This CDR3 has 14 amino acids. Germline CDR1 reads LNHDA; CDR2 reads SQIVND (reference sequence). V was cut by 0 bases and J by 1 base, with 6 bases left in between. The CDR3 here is CASSIEGGNTEAFF. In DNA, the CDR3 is TGTGCCAGTAGTATAGAGGGGGGGAACACTGAAGCTTTCTTT.

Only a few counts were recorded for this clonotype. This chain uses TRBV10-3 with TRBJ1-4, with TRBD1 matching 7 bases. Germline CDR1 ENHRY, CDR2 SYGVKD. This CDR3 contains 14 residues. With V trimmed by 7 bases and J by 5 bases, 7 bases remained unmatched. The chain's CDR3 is CAINSQGWNEKLFF. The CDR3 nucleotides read TGTGCCATCAATTCACAGGGGTGGAATGAAAAACTGTTTTTT.

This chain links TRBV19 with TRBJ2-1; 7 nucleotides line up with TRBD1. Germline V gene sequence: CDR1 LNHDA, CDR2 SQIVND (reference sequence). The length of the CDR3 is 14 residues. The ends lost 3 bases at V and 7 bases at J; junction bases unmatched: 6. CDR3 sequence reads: CASSIPDRLNEQFF. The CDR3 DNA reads TGTGCCAGTAGTATTCCGGACAGGCTTAATGAGCAGTTCTTC.

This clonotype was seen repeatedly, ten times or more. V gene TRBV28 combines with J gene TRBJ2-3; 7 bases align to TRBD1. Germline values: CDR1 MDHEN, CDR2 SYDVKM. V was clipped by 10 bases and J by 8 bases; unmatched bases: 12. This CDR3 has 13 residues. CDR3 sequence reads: CANGQEAQGTQYF. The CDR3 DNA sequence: TGTGCCAACGGACAGGAGGCACAGGGTACGCAGTATTTT.

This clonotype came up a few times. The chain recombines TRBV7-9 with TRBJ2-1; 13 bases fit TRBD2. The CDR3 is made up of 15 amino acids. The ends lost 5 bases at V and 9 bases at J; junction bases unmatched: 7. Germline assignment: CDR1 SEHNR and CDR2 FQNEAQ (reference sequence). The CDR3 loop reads CASSPWTSGSGEQFF. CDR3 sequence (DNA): TGTGCCAGCAGCCCCTGGACTAGCGGGAGCGGTGAGCAGTTCTTC.

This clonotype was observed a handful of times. The CDR3 DNA sequence: TGTGCCAGCAGCTTAACCGGGACTAGCGGGAGGCACTATGAGCAGTTCTTC. Translated: CASSLTGTSGRHYEQFF. The chain links TRBV7-3 to TRBJ2-1; 15 positions agree with TRBD2. V shed 0 bases and J 8 bases; nucleotides not matched to a gene: 5. From germline, CDR1 is SGHTA and CDR2 FQGTGA. The CDR3 is 17 amino acids.

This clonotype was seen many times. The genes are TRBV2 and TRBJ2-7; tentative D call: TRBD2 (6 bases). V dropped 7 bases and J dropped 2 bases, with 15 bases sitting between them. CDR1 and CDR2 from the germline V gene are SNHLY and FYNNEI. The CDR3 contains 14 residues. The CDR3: CASKPGLSAYEQYF. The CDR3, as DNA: TGTGCCAGCAAGCCGGGACTCTCCGCCTACGAGCAGTACTTC.

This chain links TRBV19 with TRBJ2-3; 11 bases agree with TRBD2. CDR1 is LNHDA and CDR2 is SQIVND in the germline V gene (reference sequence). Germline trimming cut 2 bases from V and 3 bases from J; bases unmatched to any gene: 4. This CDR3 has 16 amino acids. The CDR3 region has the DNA TGTGCCAGTAGTATACTAGCGGGAGGTCCGACAGATACGCAGTATTTT. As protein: CASSILAGGPTDTQYF. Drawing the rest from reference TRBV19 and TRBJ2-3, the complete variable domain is DGGITQSPKYLFRKEGQNVTLSCEQNLNHDAMYWYRQDPGQGLRLIYYSQIVNDFQKGDIAEGYSVSREKKESFPLTVTSAQKNPTAFYLCASSILAGGPTDTQYFGPGTRLTVL.

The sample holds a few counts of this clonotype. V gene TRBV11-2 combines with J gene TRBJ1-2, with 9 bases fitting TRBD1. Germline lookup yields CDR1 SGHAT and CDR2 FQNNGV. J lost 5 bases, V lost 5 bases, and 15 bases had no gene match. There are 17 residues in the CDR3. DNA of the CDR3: TGTGCCAGCAGCGCGGGACAGGGAAGACTTAGCGAGTATGGCTACACCTTC. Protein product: CASSAGQGRLSEYGYTF. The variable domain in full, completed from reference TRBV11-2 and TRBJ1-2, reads EAGVAQSPRYKIIEKRQSVAFWCNPISGHATLYWYQQILGQGPKLLIQFQNNGVVDDSQLPKDRFSAERLKGVDSTLKIQPAKLEDSAVYLCASSAGQGRLSEYGYTFGSGTRLTVV.

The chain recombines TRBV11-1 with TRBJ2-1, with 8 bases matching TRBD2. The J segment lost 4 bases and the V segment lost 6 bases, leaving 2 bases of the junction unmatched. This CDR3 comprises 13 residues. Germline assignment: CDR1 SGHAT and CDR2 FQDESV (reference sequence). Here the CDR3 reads CASRTSVYNEQFF. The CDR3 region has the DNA TGTGCCAGCAGGACTAGCGTATACAATGAGCAGTTCTTC.

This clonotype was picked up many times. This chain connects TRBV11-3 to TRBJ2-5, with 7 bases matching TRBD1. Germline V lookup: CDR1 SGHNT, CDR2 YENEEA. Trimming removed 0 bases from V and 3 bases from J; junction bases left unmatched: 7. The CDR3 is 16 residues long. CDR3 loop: CASSLDPTGTEETQYF. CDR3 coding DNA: TGTGCCAGCAGCTTAGACCCCACCGGGACAGAAGAGACCCAGTACTTC.